This T cell receptor (beta chain) was recorded in a study of blood T cell repertoires in COVID-19. Study-level information: Specimens from acute and convalescent COVID-19 originated in the United States, Italy and Spain.

The table came from immunoSEQ multiplex PCR; TCRdb's copy has only in-frame clones and leaves some out. The repertoire holds about 320,000 clones, with 90% to 95% as singletons. This clone was detected only a few times. After removal of 8 bases from V and 2 bases from J, the junction contained 11 bases not matched to a gene. Germline-derived CDR1 and CDR2 are SGHTA and FQGNSA. This CDR3 is built from 16 residues. Self-reported history from a screening survey and questionnaire set each donor's cohort. V usage is TRBV7-2 and J usage is TRBJ2-3, with TRBD2 matching 9 bases. The sequenced material came from PBMCs or T cells enriched from blood (not recorded which). The receptor comes from a woman aged 30 to 39 who had been exposed to COVID-19. In DNA form, the CDR3 reads TGTGCCAGCGGCCCGAATAGCGGGGGCCTCACAGATACGCAGTATTTT. It codes for CASGPNSGGLTDTQYF.